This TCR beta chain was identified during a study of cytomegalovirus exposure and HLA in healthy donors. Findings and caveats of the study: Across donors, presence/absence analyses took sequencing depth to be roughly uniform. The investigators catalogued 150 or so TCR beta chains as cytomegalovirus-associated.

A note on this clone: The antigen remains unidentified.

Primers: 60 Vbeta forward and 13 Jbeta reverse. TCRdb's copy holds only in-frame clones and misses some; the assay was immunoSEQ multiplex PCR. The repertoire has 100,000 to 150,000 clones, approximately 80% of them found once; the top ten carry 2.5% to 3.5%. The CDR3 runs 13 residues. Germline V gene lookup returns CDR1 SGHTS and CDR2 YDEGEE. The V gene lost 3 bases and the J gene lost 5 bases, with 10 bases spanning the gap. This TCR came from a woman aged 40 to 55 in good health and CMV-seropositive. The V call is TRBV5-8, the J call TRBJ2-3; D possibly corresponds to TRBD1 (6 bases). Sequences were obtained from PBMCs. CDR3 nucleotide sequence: TGTGCCAGCAGCTACACAGGGTTAGATACGCAGTATTTT. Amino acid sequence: CASSYTGLDTQYF.